This T cell receptor beta chain was identified in a study of T-cell memory formation after mild COVID-19. Looking at the study overall: TCR clusters were mostly confined to one donor each. Study-level points and caveats: Clones that got smaller from day 15 to 85 had even CD4/CD8, while clones growing later tipped toward CD4+.

Germline V gene data show CDR1 as SGHTA and CDR2 as FQGNSA. V shed 2 bases, J shed 8 bases, and the junction held 12 bases outside the gene matches. This CDR3 contains 17 residues. In its sample, this clonotype was seen a few times. Its cognate antigen is unknown. TCRdb redid the calling of the 5' RACE reads with MiXCR, one entry per CDR3 protein. The top ten clones hold 9% to 15% of a sample with about half a million distinct CDR3 sequences, roughly 18% of them seen once. The genes are TRBV7-2 and TRBJ2-3; 11 nucleotides agree with TRBD2. The specimen was PBMCs or a T cell subset sorted from them (not recorded which). This clonotype was obtained from an adult woman who had mild COVID-19 (a few samples of this study predate the infection). Cell type and time point are not known. The CDR3 DNA follows: TGTGCCAGCAGCTTAAAACTAGCGGGAGCTTTCCCCCCTACGCAGTATTTT. This translates into CASSLKLAGAFPPTQYF.